The sample holds a few counts of the clone carrying this TCR beta chain. This entry comes from a study of blood T cell repertoires in COVID-19. Study overall: Samples came from the United States, Italy and Spain, spanning acute and convalescent COVID-19. The cDNA or gDNA used as material had been derived from T cells, B-cell-depleted T cells, or PBMCs.

In the original processing: For nucleated cells, counts were estimated from reference gene primer amplification. Some clones are missing from TCRdb's copy, which holds only in-frame ones; the method was immunoSEQ multiplex PCR. The V and J calls and clone size were taken over from that table, and D and trimming were inferred from the DNA. The sample carries over 20,000 clones, 85% to 90% recorded once. The CDR3 contains 16 residues. Germline-derived CDR1 and CDR2 are KGHSH and LQKENI. V lost 4 bases, J lost 5 bases, and 12 bases stayed unmatched. The rearrangement uses TRBV18 and TRBJ2-7; 9 nucleotides agree with TRBD2. Sequences were obtained from peripheral blood. The TCR was taken from a man aged 50 to 59 with active COVID-19. CDR3 bases: TGTGCCAGCTCACTAAACCAAGCGGGGGGCGGGAACGAGCAGTACTTC. Residues: CASSLNQAGGGNEQYF. The entire variable domain, with the rest obtained from reference TRBV18 and TRBJ2-7, is as follows: NAGVMQNPRHLVRRRGQEARLRCSPMKGHSHVYWYRQLPEEGLKFMVYLQKENIIDESGMPKERFSAEFPKEGPSILRIQQVVRGDSAAYFCASSLNQAGGGNEQYFGPGTRLTVT.